This TCR beta chain was found in a study of T cells in Graves' hyperthyroidism and ophthalmopathy. RNA transcripts served as the template for amplifying TCR beta CDR3 regions. The TCR CDR3 first-round RT-PCR relied on the HTBI primer set. TCRdb used MiXCR to reprocess the multiplex PCR reads, holding one entry per CDR3 protein. The repertoire has roughly 660,000 distinct CDR3 sequences, roughly 17% of them found once; the top ten carry roughly a sixth. This clonotype was detected only a few times. What was sequenced was blood. The sequence came from a man aged 50-59 years with Graves' hyperthyroidism.

For the CDR3, the DNA is TGTGCCAGCAGTAATAACAGGGTTAGCCAGCCCCAGCATTTT. Translating gives CASSNNRVSQPQHF. V gene TRBV28 combines with J gene TRBJ1-5; D is perhaps TRBD1 (6 bases). This CDR3 has 14 amino acids. Germline V CDR1 and CDR2: MDHEN, SYDVKM. V lost 5 bases and J 7 bases, leaving 15 bases between the germline ends.